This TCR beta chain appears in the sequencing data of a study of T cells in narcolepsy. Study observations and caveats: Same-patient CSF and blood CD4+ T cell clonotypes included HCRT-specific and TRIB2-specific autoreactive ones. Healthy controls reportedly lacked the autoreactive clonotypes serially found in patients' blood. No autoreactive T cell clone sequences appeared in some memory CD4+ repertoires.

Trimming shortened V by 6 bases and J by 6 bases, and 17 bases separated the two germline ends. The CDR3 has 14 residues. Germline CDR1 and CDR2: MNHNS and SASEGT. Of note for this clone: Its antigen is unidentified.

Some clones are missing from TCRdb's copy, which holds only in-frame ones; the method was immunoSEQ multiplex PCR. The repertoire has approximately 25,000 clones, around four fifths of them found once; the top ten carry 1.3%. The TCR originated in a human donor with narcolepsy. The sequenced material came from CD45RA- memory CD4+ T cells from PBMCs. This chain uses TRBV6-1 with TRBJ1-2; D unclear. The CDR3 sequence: CASSRYQATDGYTF. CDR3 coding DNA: TGTGCCAGCAGCCGGTATCAGGCCACGGATGGCTACACCTTC.